This TCR beta chain stems from a study of T cells in Graves' hyperthyroidism and ophthalmopathy. CDR1 SGDLS and CDR2 YYNGEE come from the germline V gene. The CDR3 is 15 residues long. V dropped 4 bases and J dropped 6 bases, with 17 bases sitting between them. Amplified regions were TCR beta CDR3 sequences from RNA transcripts. HTBI primers drove first-round RT-PCR of the TCR CDR3. One entry per CDR3 protein results from TCRdb running MiXCR on the multiplex PCR reads. Here the sample spans 550,000 to 800,000 distinct CDR3 sequences, roughly 17% being singletons. The source of this sequence is a man aged 45-65 years with Graves' hyperthyroidism. Sequencing was performed on blood. The chain is built from TRBV9 and TRBJ2-1; the D gene could be TRBD1 or TRBD2 (5 bases each). CDR3 in amino acids: CASSPGTGRVNEQFF. CDR3 in DNA: TGTGCCAGCAGCCCGGGGACCGGCCGGGTCAATGAGCAGTTCTTC.